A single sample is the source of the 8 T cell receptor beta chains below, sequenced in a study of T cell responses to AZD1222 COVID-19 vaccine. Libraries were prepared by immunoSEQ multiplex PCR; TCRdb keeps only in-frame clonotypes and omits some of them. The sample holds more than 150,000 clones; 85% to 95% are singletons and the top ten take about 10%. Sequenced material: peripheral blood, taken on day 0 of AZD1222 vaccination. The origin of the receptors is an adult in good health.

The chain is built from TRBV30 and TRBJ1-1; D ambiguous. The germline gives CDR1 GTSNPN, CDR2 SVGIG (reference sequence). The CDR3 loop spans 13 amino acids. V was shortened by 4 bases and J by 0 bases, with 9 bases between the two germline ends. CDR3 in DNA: TGTGCCTGGAAGCCGCAGATGAACACTGAAGCTTTCTTT. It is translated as CAWKPQMNTEAFF.

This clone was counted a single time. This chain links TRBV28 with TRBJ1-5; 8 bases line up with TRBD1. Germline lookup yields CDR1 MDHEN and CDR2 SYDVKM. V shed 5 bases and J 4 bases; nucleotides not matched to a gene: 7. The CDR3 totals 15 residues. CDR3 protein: CASSPQGARNQPQHF. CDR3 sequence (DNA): TGTGCCAGCAGTCCCCAGGGGGCGAGGAATCAGCCCCAGCATTTT.

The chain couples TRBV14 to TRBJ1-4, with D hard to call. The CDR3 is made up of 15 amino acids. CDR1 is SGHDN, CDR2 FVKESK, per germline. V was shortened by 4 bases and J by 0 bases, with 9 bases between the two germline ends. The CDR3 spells CASSRDGATNEKLFF. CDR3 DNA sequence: TGTGCCAGCAGCCGCGACGGTGCAACTAATGAAAAACTGTTTTTT.

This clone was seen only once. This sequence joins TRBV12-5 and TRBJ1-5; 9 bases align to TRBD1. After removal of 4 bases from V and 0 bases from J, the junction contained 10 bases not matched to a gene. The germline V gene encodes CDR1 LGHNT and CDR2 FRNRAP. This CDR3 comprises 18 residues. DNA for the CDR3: TGTGCTAGTGGTTGGTCCACAGGGGGCGCTAATAGCAATCAGCCCCAGCATTTT. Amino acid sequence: CASGWSTGGANSNQPQHF. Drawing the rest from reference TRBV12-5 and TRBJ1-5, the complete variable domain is DARVTQTPRHKVTEMGQEVTMRCQPILGHNTVFWYRQTMMQGLELLAYFRNRAPLDDSGMPKDRFSAEMPDATLATLKIQPSEPRDSAVYFCASGWSTGGANSNQPQHFGDGTRLSIL.

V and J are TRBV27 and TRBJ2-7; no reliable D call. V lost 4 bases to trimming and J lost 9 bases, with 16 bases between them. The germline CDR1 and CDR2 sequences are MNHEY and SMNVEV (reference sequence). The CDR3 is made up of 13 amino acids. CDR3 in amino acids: CASSSRLAPAQYF. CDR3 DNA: TGTGCCAGCAGTTCCCGGTTAGCCCCGGCGCAGTACTTC.

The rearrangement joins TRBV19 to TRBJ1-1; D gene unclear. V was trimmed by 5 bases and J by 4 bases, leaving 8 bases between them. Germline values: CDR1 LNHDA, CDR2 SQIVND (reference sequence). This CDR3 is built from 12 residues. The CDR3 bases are TGTGCCAGTAGTGTTTCGATCACTGAAGCTTTCTTT. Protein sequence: CASSVSITEAFF.

The CDR3 loop reads CASSRKGLADTDTQYF. As DNA, the CDR3 is TGTGCCAGCAGCCGAAAGGGACTAGCGGACACAGATACGCAGTATTTT. V and J are TRBV4-2 and TRBJ2-3, with 11 bases matching TRBD2. Germline trimming cut 4 bases from V and 2 bases from J; bases unmatched to any gene: 5. Germline V gene data show CDR1 as LGHNA and CDR2 as YNFKEQ. CDR3 length equals 16 residues.

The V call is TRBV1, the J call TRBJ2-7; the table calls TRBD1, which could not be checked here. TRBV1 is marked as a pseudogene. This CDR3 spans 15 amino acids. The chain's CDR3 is CTTLGRDRGDFEQYV. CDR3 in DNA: TGCACCACCCTGGGCCGGGACAGGGGGGATTTCGAGCAGTACGTC.